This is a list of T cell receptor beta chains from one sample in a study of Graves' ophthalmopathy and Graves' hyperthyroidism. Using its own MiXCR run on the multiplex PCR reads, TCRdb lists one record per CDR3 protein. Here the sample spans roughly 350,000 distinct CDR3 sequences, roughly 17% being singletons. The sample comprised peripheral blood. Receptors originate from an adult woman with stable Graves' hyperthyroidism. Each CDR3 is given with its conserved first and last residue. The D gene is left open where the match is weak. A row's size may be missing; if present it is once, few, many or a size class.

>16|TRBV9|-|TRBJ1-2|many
CASSAVGRRSDYGYTF
TGTGCCAGCAGCGCCGTCGGTCGTCGGTCGGACTATGGCTACACCTTC
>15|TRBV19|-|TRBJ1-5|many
CASCPLLLSNQPQHF
TGTGCCAGCTGCCCACTATTGCTGAGCAATCAGCCCCAGCATTTT
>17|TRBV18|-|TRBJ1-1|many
CASSPLGVGSMNTEAFF
TGTGCCAGCTCACCTCTCGGGGTTGGGTCGATGAACACTGAAGCTTTCTTT
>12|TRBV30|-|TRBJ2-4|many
CAWRRLENIQYF
TGTGCCTGGAGACGACTAGAAAACATTCAGTACTTC
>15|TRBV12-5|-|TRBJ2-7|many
CASGLGTRGAYEQYF
TGTGCTAGTGGTTTGGGTACCCGAGGAGCCTACGAGCAGTACTTC
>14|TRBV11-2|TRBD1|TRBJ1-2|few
CASSSGQGALGYTF
TGTGCCAGCAGCTCGGGACAGGGGGCTCTGGGCTACACCTTC
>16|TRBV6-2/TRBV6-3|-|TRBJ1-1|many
CASSYVGVNMNTEAFF
TGTGCCAGCAGTTACGTCGGAGTGAACATGAACACTGAAGCTTTCTTT
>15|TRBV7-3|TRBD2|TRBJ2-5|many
CASSLLAGPEETQYF
TGTGCCAGCAGCTTATTAGCGGGACCTGAAGAGACCCAGTACTTC
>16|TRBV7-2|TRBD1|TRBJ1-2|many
CASSSRGAGQGVGYTF
TGTGCCAGCAGCTCCAGGGGGGCCGGGCAGGGCGTTGGCTACACCTTC
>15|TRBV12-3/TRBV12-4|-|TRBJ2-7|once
CASSLSGRGTYEQYF
TGTGCCAGCAGTTTATCGGGCAGGGGAACCTACGAGCAGTACTTC
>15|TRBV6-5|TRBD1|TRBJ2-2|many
CASSWTGTNTGELFF
TGTGCCAGCAGTTGGACAGGGACGAACACCGGGGAGCTGTTTTTT
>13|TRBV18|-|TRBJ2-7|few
CASSPHASYEQYF
TGTGCCAGCTCACCACATGCCTCCTACGAGCAGTACTTC
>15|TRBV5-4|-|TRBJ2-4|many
CASSAPGDGKNIQYF
TGTGCCAGCAGCGCGCCAGGGGATGGGAAAAACATTCAGTACTTC
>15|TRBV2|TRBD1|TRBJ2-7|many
CASSEANRGSVEQYF
TGTGCCAGCAGTGAAGCGAACAGGGGTTCCGTCGAGCAGTACTTC
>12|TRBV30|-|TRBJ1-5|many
CAWQRTGGPQHF
TGTGCCTGGCAAAGAACGGGAGGGCCCCAGCATTTT
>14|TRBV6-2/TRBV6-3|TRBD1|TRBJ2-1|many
CASSAGQGGNEQFF
TGTGCCAGCAGTGCCGGACAGGGGGGGAATGAGCAGTTCTTC
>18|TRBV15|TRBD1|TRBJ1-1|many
CATSRGDRGRIGDTEAFF
TGTGCCACCAGCAGAGGGGACAGGGGGCGGATCGGTGACACTGAAGCTTTCTTT
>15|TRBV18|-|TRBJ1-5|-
CASSPRPMVGQPQHF
TGTGCCAGCTCACCCCGTCCCATGGTCGGGCAGCCCCAGCATTTT
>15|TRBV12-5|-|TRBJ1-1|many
CASGRHRDGGTEAFF
TGTGCTAGTGGTCGCCACAGGGACGGGGGCACTGAAGCTTTCTTT
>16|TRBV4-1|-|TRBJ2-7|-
CASSQVSGQGIYEQYF
TGCGCCAGCAGCCAAGTGTCCGGACAAGGGATCTACGAGCAGTACTTC
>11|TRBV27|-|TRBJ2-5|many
CASSGAGFQYF
TGTGCCAGCAGTGGCGCAGGGTTCCAGTACTTC
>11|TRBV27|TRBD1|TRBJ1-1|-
CASMTGGEAFF
TGTGCCAGCATGACAGGGGGCGAAGCTTTCTTT
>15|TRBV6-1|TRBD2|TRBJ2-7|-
CASSRTSGGAREQYF
TGTGCCAGCAGCCGGACTAGCGGGGGGGCTCGGGAGCAGTACTTC
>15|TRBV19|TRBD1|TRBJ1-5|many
CASRPGQGSDQPQHF
TGTGCCAGTAGGCCGGGACAGGGGTCGGATCAGCCCCAGCATTTT
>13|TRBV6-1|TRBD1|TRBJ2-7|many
CASSKQTGGEQYF
TGTGCCAGCAGTAAACAGACAGGGGGCGAGCAGTACTTC
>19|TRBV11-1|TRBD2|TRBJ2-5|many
CASSPPGGTSGIWGETQYF
TGTGCCAGCAGCCCCCCCGGGGGAACTAGCGGGATCTGGGGTGAGACCCAGTACTTC
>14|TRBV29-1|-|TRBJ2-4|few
CSVSGTLAKNVQYF
TGCAGCGTTTCTGGGACGTTGGCCAAAAACGTTCAGTACTTC
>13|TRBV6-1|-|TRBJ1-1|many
CASSETEYAEAFF
TGTGCCAGCAGTGAAACAGAATATGCTGAAGCTTTCTTT
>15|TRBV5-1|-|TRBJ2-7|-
CASSQDFRGGYEQYF
TGCGCCAGCAGCCAGGACTTCCGAGGGGGTTACGAGCAGTACTTC
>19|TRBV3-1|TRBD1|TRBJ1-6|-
CASSQGDREGIGYNSPLHF
TGTGCCAGCAGCCAAGGGGACAGGGAAGGAATTGGTTATAATTCACCCCTCCACTTT
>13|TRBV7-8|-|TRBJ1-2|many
CASSLAADYGYTF
TGTGCCAGCAGCTTAGCGGCAGACTATGGCTACACCTTC
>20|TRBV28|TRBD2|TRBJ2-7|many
CASSLILSGTSGSSSYEQYF
TGTGCCAGCAGTTTAATTCTTTCCGGGACTAGCGGGAGTAGTTCCTACGAGCAGTACTTC
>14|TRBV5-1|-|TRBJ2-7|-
CASSPGTKSYEQYF
TGCGCCAGCAGCCCCGGGACGAAATCCTACGAGCAGTACTTC
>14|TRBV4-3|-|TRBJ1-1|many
CASSQDRLGYEAFF
TGCGCCAGCAGCCAAGATCGATTAGGTTATGAAGCTTTCTTT
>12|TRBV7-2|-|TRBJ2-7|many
CASSLAHYEQYF
TGTGCCAGCAGCTTAGCCCACTACGAGCAGTACTTC
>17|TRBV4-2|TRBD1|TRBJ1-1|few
CASSQGRTGQTGTEAFF
TGTGCCAGCAGCCAAGGGAGGACAGGACAAACGGGCACTGAAGCTTTCTTT
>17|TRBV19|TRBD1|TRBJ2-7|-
CASSIDSPGQGIYEQYF
TGTGCCAGTAGTATAGACTCTCCGGGACAGGGAATCTACGAGCAGTACTTC
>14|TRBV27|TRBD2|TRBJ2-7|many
CASSQEGLAGRQYF
TGTGCCAGCAGCCAAGAGGGACTAGCGGGTCGGCAGTACTTC
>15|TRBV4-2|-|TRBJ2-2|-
CASSQDSSPTGELFF
TGTGCCAGCAGCCAAGATTCTAGCCCCACCGGGGAGCTGTTTTTT
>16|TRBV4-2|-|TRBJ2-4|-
CASSQDHLGGLNIQYF
TGTGCCAGCAGCCAAGATCACCTAGGCGGACTAAACATTCAGTACTTC
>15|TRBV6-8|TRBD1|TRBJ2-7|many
CASTLDSGQGYEQYF
TGTGCCAGCACACTCGACTCGGGACAGGGGTACGAGCAGTACTTC
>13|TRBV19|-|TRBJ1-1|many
CASSMWVNTEAFF
TGTGCCAGTAGTATGTGGGTGAACACTGAAGCTTTCTTT
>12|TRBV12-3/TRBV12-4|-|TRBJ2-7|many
CASSWDIYEQYF
TGTGCCAGCAGTTGGGACATCTACGAGCAGTACTTC
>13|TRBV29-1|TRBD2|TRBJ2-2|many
CSALAGVAGELFF
TGCAGCGCACTAGCGGGAGTTGCCGGGGAGCTGTTTTTT
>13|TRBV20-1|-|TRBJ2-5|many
CSARDVIGETQYF
TGCAGTGCTAGAGATGTGATAGGAGAGACCCAGTACTTC
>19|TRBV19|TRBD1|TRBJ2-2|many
CASSWDRDRGPAKDGELFF
TGTGCCAGTAGTTGGGACCGGGACAGGGGACCGGCGAAGGACGGGGAGCTGTTTTTT
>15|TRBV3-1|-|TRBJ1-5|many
CASSQGGWGDQPQHF
TGTGCCAGCAGCCAAGGTGGGTGGGGGGATCAGCCCCAGCATTTT
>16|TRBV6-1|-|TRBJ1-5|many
CASSEVPGMSNQPQHF
TGTGCCAGCAGTGAAGTCCCGGGGATGAGCAATCAGCCCCAGCATTTT
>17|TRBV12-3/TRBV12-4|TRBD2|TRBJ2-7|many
CASSFGEAAGTRIKQYF
TGTGCCAGCAGTTTCGGGGAGGCAGCCGGGACTAGAATCAAGCAGTACTTC
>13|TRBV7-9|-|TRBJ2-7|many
CASSSRWGEEQYF
TGTGCCAGCAGCTCCAGATGGGGTGAAGAGCAGTACTTC
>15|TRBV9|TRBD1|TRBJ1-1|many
CASSTRDRENTEAFF
TGTGCCAGCAGCACTCGGGACAGAGAGAACACTGAAGCTTTCTTT
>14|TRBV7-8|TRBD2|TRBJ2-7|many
CASSSGLGPYEQYF
TGTGCCAGCAGTTCGGGACTAGGGCCCTACGAGCAGTACTTC
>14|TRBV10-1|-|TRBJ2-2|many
CASSEGHNTGELFF
TGCGCCAGCAGTGAGGGTCACAACACCGGGGAGCTGTTTTTT
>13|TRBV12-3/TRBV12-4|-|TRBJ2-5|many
CASSPGKAETQYF
TGTGCCAGCAGCCCGGGCAAGGCAGAGACCCAGTACTTC
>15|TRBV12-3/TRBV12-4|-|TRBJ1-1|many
CASSLGWGGNTEAFF
TGTGCCAGCAGTTTAGGGTGGGGCGGGAACACTGAAGCTTTCTTT
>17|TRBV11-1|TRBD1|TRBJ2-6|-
CASSRGQGAGGANVLTF
TGTGCCAGCAGTCGTGGACAGGGGGCGGGTGGGGCCAACGTCCTGACTTTC
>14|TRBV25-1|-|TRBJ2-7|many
CASRASSGRYEQYF
TGTGCCAGCAGGGCTAGCTCTGGTCGCTACGAGCAGTACTTC
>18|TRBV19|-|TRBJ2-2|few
CATTPGVLARIVPGELFF
TGTGCCACCACCCCAGGGGTACTAGCCCGGATTGTCCCCGGGGAGCTGTTTTTT